The 12 T cell receptor beta chains given below trace back to one sample, sequenced in a study of OX40 agonist ivuxolimab in advanced cancers. The repertoire was sequenced with immunoSEQ multiplex PCR; TCRdb's copy has only in-frame clones and lacks some. The sample has fewer than 40,000 clones; 82% are singletons. The source was CD4+ or CD8+ T cells sorted from blood, collected in a trial of the OX40 agonist ivuxolimab. These receptors all come from an adult with an advanced solid tumor such as melanoma, head and neck, liver or kidney cancer.

The V gene is TRBV18, the J gene TRBJ2-4; 9 bases are a match to TRBD1. The CDR3 extends over 17 amino acids. The ends lost 2 bases at V and 5 bases at J; junction bases unmatched: 10. The germline V gene has CDR1 KGHSH and CDR2 LQKENI. CDR3: CASSPKGPGQGENIQYF. For the CDR3, the DNA is TGTGCCAGCTCACCAAAGGGTCCGGGACAGGGAGAAAACATTCAGTACTTC.

The chain joins TRBV11-1 to TRBJ2-7; 12 nucleotides agree with TRBD1. The CDR3 consists of 15 residues. Germline CDR1 and CDR2: SGHAT and FQDESV (reference sequence). V lost 5 bases, J lost 4 bases, and 6 bases stayed unmatched. CDR3 bases: TGTGCCAGCAGCGGGACGGGACAGGGGGCTTACGAGCAGTACTTC. Translating it yields CASSGTGQGAYEQYF.

This sequence joins TRBV4-2 and TRBJ2-3, with a weak D call TRBD1 (5 bases). The germline CDR1 and CDR2 sequences are LGHNA and YNFKEQ. Trimming removed 0 bases from V and 3 bases from J, with 7 bases in between. This CDR3 region has 14 residues. CDR3 protein: CASSQDRQTDTQYF. The CDR3 nucleotides read TGTGCCAGCAGCCAAGACCGACAGACAGATACGCAGTATTTT.

This chain uses TRBV5-1 with TRBJ2-2; no definite D call. Trimming pared 3 bases from V and 5 bases from J, leaving 11 bases between. Germline values: CDR1 SGHRS, CDR2 YFSETQ. This CDR3 has 14 amino acids. The CDR3 DNA reads as TGCGCCAGCAGCTCCTTAGCAGAAACCGGGGAGCTGTTTTTT. It codes for CASSSLAETGELFF.

Of note for this clone: Its ends do not fully match the called genes, so a read error is possible. The chain recombines TRBV10-3 with TRBJ2-5, with TRBD2 matching 15 bases. The CDR3 loop spans 18 amino acids. Looked up from germline, CDR1 is ENHRY and CDR2 is SYGVKD. The CDR3 sequence is CVISGRGLAGGNQETQYF. CDR3 in DNA: TGTGTCATCAGTGGGAGGGGACTAGCGGGGGGAAACCAAGAGACCCAGTACTTC.

The rearrangement links TRBV30 to TRBJ2-1; possibly TRBD2 for D (5 bases). Germline V gene sequence: CDR1 GTSNPN, CDR2 SVGIG (reference sequence). The CDR3 is 16 residues long. The V gene lost 3 bases and the J gene lost 0 bases, with 15 bases spanning the gap. Written as DNA, the CDR3 is TGTGCCTGGAGAGGTCCGGGATTTAGCTCCTACAATGAGCAGTTCTTC. Translated: CAWRGPGFSSYNEQFF.

The CDR3 protein is CASSGDSRNTIYF. CDR3 DNA sequence: TGTGCCAGCAGTGGGGACAGTAGAAACACCATATATTTT. The chain links TRBV2 to TRBJ1-3; 7 bases map to TRBD1. This CDR3 is built from 13 residues. The V and J ends lost 4 bases and 5 bases, in that order; junction bases with no gene match: 2. Per germline, CDR1 SNHLY and CDR2 FYNNEI.

This sequence joins TRBV7-6 and TRBJ1-1; D may be TRBD1 (6 bases). The CDR3 loop spans 14 amino acids. Between the trimmed V and J ends, which lost 10 bases and 1 base, there was a span of 16 bases. From germline, CDR1 is SGHVS and CDR2 FNYEAQ. The CDR3 DNA is TGTGCCATCCTAGGGGGGCTGGCGAACACTGAAGCTTTCTTT. Translated: CAILGGLANTEAFF. Drawing the rest from reference TRBV7-6 and TRBJ1-1, the complete variable domain is GAGVSQSPRYKVTKRGQDVALRCDPISGHVSLYWYRQALGQGPEFLTYFNYEAQQDKSGLPNDRFSAERPEGSISTLTIQRTEQRDSAMYRCAILGGLANTEAFFGQGTRLTVV.

The V gene is TRBV6-1, the J gene TRBJ2-3, with 7 positions matching TRBD1. The CDR3 runs 13 residues. Germline trimming cut 5 bases from V and 6 bases from J; bases unmatched to any gene: 5. Germline CDR1 and CDR2: MNHNS and SASEGT. The CDR3 protein is CASSFLQGDTQYF. Written as DNA, the CDR3 is TGTGCCAGCAGTTTTCTACAGGGGGATACGCAGTATTTT.

This clone was seen more than once but under ten times. The CDR3 protein is CASSVQGARNEQFF. CDR3 bases: TGTGCCAGCAGCGTCCAGGGGGCCCGCAATGAGCAGTTCTTC. The chain couples TRBV7-2 to TRBJ2-1; 8 bases map to TRBD1. This CDR3 spans 14 amino acids. Germline V lookup: CDR1 SGHTA, CDR2 FQGNSA. V was clipped by 5 bases and J by 6 bases; unmatched bases: 6.

This chain uses TRBV2 with TRBJ2-7; D remains unclear. CDR1 and CDR2 (germline): SNHLY, FYNNEI. CDR3 length: 14 amino acids. V lost 7 bases and J lost 3, with 16 bases in between. The CDR3 DNA reads as TGTGCCAGCAATCGACAAGGCTACTACTACGAGCAGTACTTC. It codes for CASNRQGYYYEQYF.

This chain uses TRBV28 with TRBJ2-7; D not certain. The CDR3 loop spans 14 amino acids. Germline values: CDR1 MDHEN, CDR2 SYDVKM. The V and J ends lost 2 bases and 3 bases respectively, with 11 bases between them. CDR3 sequence reads: CASSLSDYNYEQYF. The CDR3 coding sequence is TGTGCCAGCAGTTTAAGCGATTACAACTACGAGCAGTACTTC.